The 14 T cell receptor beta chains reported below all come from one sample, sequenced in a study of CD4 and CD8 cells across lung adenocarcinoma regions. TCRdb redid the calling of the PCR reads with MiXCR, one entry per CDR3 protein. The sample carries about 16,000 distinct CDR3 sequences, around 53% recorded once. The material sequenced was CD8+ T cells from the center of a lung tumor. The receptors shown here come from a female donor with lung adenocarcinoma. The CD4 and CD8 labels of this study may be unreliable.

J is TRBJ2-3 and V is TRBV12-3 or TRBV12-4; D possibly corresponds to TRBD2 (6 bases). Trimming stripped 4 bases from V and 2 bases from J, with 13 bases between. CDR3 length: 15 residues. DNA of the CDR3: TGTGCCAGCAGTTCGGGGCGGGGTGCCACAGATACGCAGTATTTT. It specifies CASSSGRGATDTQYF.

This clonotype was seen many times. The J gene is TRBJ2-1, the V gene TRBV14; D is unclear. V lost 0 bases and J 6 bases, leaving 15 bases between the germline ends. The CDR3 is 16 amino acids. Germline V gene lookup returns CDR1 SGHDN and CDR2 FVKESK. CDR3 protein: CASSQEGSLLRNEQFF. CDR3 DNA sequence: TGTGCCAGCAGCCAAGAGGGTAGTCTTCTACGCAATGAGCAGTTCTTC.

This clonotype is a singleton in its sample. The V and J genes are TRBV28 and TRBJ2-7, with a possible D match to TRBD1 (6 bases). CDR1 and CDR2 (germline): MDHEN, SYDVKM. The CDR3 consists of 12 residues. V was clipped by 4 bases and J by 4 bases, with 8 bases between them. In nucleotides, the CDR3 is TGTGCCAGCAGTTCAGGGGTGTACGAGCAGTACTTC. Translated: CASSSGVYEQYF.

The chain couples TRBV6-1 to TRBJ2-1; D is perhaps TRBD2 (6 bases). V lost 1 base and J lost 4, with 14 bases in between. CDR3 length equals 16 residues. CDR1 is MNHNS, CDR2 SASEGT, per germline. The CDR3 spells CASSEEWGGKYNEQFF. In DNA form, the CDR3 reads TGTGCCAGCAGTGAAGAATGGGGAGGCAAGTACAATGAGCAGTTCTTC.

This clonotype was observed a single time. Because it lacks the conserved phenylalanine or tryptophan at the end, this CDR3 is likely a read error. The V gene is TRBV27, the J gene TRBJ2-1, with a possible D match to TRBD2 (6 bases). V was trimmed by 3 bases and J by 0 bases, leaving 6 bases between them. CDR1 is MNHEY and CDR2 is SMNVEV in the germline V gene (reference sequence). CDR3 length equals 14 residues. The DNA for the CDR3 is TGTGCCAGCAGTTTCGGGGGCTCCTACAATGAGCAGTTCTTG. This encodes CASSFGGSYNEQFL.

For this clonotype: The junction and the germline gene differ at one end; a read error may be behind it. This chain connects TRBV27 to TRBJ2-3; the match to TRBD1 covers 8 bases. The CDR3 is made up of 14 amino acids. Germline assignment: CDR1 MNHEY and CDR2 SMNVEV (reference sequence). The CDR3 DNA follows: TGTGGCGGCAGGGGGCTGGGAGTCACAGATATGCAGTATTTC. Protein product: CGGRGLGVTDMQYF.

The V and J genes are TRBV7-2 and TRBJ2-1; 9 nucleotides match TRBD2. Germline V gives CDR1 SGHTA, CDR2 FQGNSA. V lost 5 bases and J lost 4; bases outside the gene matches: 6. This CDR3 contains 15 residues. CDR3 protein: CASSLRGGLYNEQFF. CDR3 nucleotide sequence: TGTGCCAGCAGCCTGCGGGGGGGCCTATACAATGAGCAGTTCTTC.

This clonotype showed up many times. At one boundary the junction diverges from the germline segment, which might be a read error. The chain couples TRBV7-7 to TRBJ2-7; D uncertain. Germline values: CDR1 SSHAT, CDR2 FNYEAQ (reference sequence). The length of the CDR3 is 13 residues. The chain's CDR3 is CASSLGLYYEQYF. DNA for the CDR3: TGTGCTAGCAGCTTAGGATTGTACTACGAGCAGTACTTC. The full variable domain, rest sourced from reference TRBV7-7 and TRBJ2-7, is GAGVSQSPRYKVTKRGQDVTLRCDPISSHATLYWYQQALGQGPEFLTYFNYEAQPDKSGLPSDRFSAERPEGSISTLTIQRTEQRDSAMYRCASSLGLYYEQYFGPGTRLTVT.

In its sample, this clonotype was seen many times. V usage is TRBV10-3 and J usage is TRBJ2-7, with D tentatively TRBD1 or TRBD2 (5 bases each). The CDR3 runs to 14 residues. V was shortened by 3 bases and J by 5 bases, with 14 bases between the two germline ends. Germline lookup yields CDR1 ENHRY and CDR2 SYGVKD. The CDR3 reads CAISEAPRGNEQYF. In DNA form, the CDR3 reads TGTGCCATCAGTGAAGCCCCTCGGGGCAACGAGCAGTACTTC.

V usage is TRBV27 and J usage is TRBJ2-5; D is tentatively TRBD1 or TRBD2 (6 bases each). CDR1 is MNHEY, CDR2 SMNVEV, per germline (reference sequence). Trimming pared 8 bases from V and 0 bases from J, leaving 19 bases between. This CDR3 is 16 amino acids long. The CDR3 loop reads CASAGCGDTDQETQYF. The CDR3 DNA reads TGTGCCAGCGCCGGTTGCGGGGACACTGACCAAGAGACCCAGTACTTC.

This clonotype was found a few times. The chain recombines TRBV6-1 with TRBJ2-7; 9 positions match TRBD2. The DNA end is a closer match to TRBJ2-1, so the J assignment may be wrong. CDR1 and CDR2 (germline): MNHNS, SASEGT. The CDR3 spans 15 residues. This chain's CDR3 is CASNLGGLAGLEQFF. CDR3 DNA sequence: TGTGCCAGCAACCTAGGGGGCCTAGCGGGACTTGAGCAGTTCTTC.

The table lists this clonotype with many counts. The chain has TRBV6-1 and TRBJ2-1; unclear D gene. The DNA matches TRBJ2-7 better at its end, which makes the J call doubtful. The CDR3 contains 11 residues. In germline, CDR1 is MNHNS, CDR2 SASEGT. The CDR3 spells CASHGSYEQYF. The CDR3, as DNA: TGTGCCAGCCATGGATCCTACGAGCAGTACTTC.

J is TRBJ2-1 and V is TRBV18; 8 bases are a match to TRBD1. The CDR3 sequence is 12 residues long. Germline V gene sequence: CDR1 KGHSH, CDR2 LQKENI. V lost 3 bases, J lost 12 bases, and 4 bases stayed unmatched. CDR3 DNA: TGTGCCAGCTCACCGGTCGACAGGGGGCAGTTCTTC. Amino acids: CASSPVDRGQFF. The full variable domain, rest sourced from reference TRBV18 and TRBJ2-1, is NAGVMQNPRHLVRRRGQEARLRCSPMKGHSHVYWYRQLPEEGLKFMVYLQKENIIDESGMPKERFSAEFPKEGPSILRIQQVVRGDSAAYFCASSPVDRGQFFGPGTRLTVL.

As regards this clonotype: The junction departs from germline at one end; a sequencing error may be responsible. The rearrangement links TRBV10-3 to TRBJ2-3; the D gene is possibly TRBD2 (7 bases). This CDR3 is 14 amino acids long. Germline values: CDR1 ENHRY, CDR2 SYGVKD. The DNA for the CDR3 is TGTGCGATCAGTGGGGGGGCCAACAAAGATACGCAGTATTTT. It codes for CAISGGANKDTQYF.